The present T cell receptor (beta chain) was sequenced within a study of cytomegalovirus exposure and HLA in healthy donors. Study summary: The study's early data release held 80 million to 95 million unique TCRs from HLA-typed donors.

The CDR3 is 16 residues long. After removal of 6 bases from V and 8 bases from J, the junction contained 9 bases not matched to a gene. Germline V lookup: CDR1 MGHDK, CDR2 SYGVNS. This PCR relied on a set of 60 Vbeta primers and 13 Jbeta primers. Assay used: immunoSEQ multiplex PCR; TCRdb lists only in-frame clones, some missing. This sample has under 200,000 clones, with over 75% found just once. The chain employs TRBV25-1 and TRBJ2-1, with 14 bases fitting TRBD2. The sequencing sample was made of PBMCs. The receptor's source is a woman aged 50 to 60 in good health and CMV-seropositive. CDR3 region: CASSDTGTSGSYEQFF. The CDR3 region has the DNA TGTGCCAGCAGCGACACCGGGACTAGCGGGAGCTATGAGCAGTTCTTC.